This T cell receptor (beta chain) was obtained from a study of shared clonotypes between healthy human individuals. Study-wide background: The donor pool was made up of a couple of women and three men aged 18 to 49. Broader study findings: The small donor group covered limited genetic and exposure diversity.

This clone showed up just once. The antigen remains undetermined. Germline V CDR1 and CDR2: MDHEN, SYDVKM. The CDR3 is made up of 13 amino acids. Trimming cost V 9 bases and J 7 bases, with 16 bases left between them. DNA from unsorted PBMC was sequenced on ten immunoSEQ deep assay plates. Measured with immunoSEQ multiplex PCR; TCRdb has only the in-frame clones, and not every one. The sample records around 500,000 clones, approximately 78% being singletons. The chain recombines TRBV28 with TRBJ2-1; the D is unclear. Sequenced input: PBMCs. The TCR sequence derives from a woman aged 40 to 50 in good health. Some clones in this sample may be carry-over from other donors' samples. The CDR3 loop reads CARTTSRFNEQFF. CDR3 in DNA: TGTGCCAGGACCACCTCGAGGTTTAATGAGCAGTTCTTC.